This T cell receptor (beta chain) came from a study of CXCR3-negative and CXCR3-positive naive CD8 T cells. Study-wide findings and caveats: The study found comparably high diversity in both naive subsets and much lower diversity in memory CD8+ cells. CXCR3-positive naive cells carried more hydrophobic TRB CDR3s than CXCR3-negative ones. Memory, not naive, CXCR3-negative and CXCR3-positive cells differed in TRBV-TRBJ usage.

The CDR3 is 14 amino acids. Germline V lookup: CDR1 SQVTM, CDR2 ANQGSEA. TRB cDNA libraries were made by UMI-labeled 5' RACE. For each CDR3 protein, TCRdb gives one entry from its re-call of the 5' RACE reads, without DNA. This sample carries more than 80,000 distinct CDR3 sequences, with 0.38% going to the ten biggest clones. With 300,000 cells each, the CD8+ T cell subsets were individually sorted in triplicate. CD45RO-CCR7+CD27+CD95- marked naive CD8+ T cells. As regards this clonotype: The antigen is not known.

The specimen sequenced was naive CXCR3+ CD8+ T cells from blood. Subset denoted: CD45RO-CCR7+CD27+CD95- naive CD8+ T cells expressing CXCR3 (TNR3+). This sequence joins TRBV29-1 and TRBJ1-2; TCRdb names TRBD1, which stays unverified in the absence of DNA. This receptor was taken from a human donor in good health. Some clones in this sample may be carry-over from other donors' samples. The CDR3 sequence: CSVGPTGPNYGYTF.